Included here is one TCR beta chain sequence, with context. The data stem from a study of blood T cell repertoires in COVID-19. Background on the study: Material from acute and convalescent COVID-19 was sourced from the United States, Italy and Spain. PBMCs, B-cell-depleted T cells, or T cells provided the cDNA or gDNA that made up the material.

V lost 4 bases to trimming and J lost 11 bases; unmatched junction nucleotides: 9. CDR1 MNHNY and CDR2 SVGAGI come from the germline V gene (reference sequence). This CDR3 comprises 14 residues. Original handling: Estimation of nucleated cell counts relied on the amplification of reference gene primers. Generated by immunoSEQ multiplex PCR, the TCRdb table keeps only in-frame clones and is missing some. The V and J calls and the clone size are those of that table, but D and trimming were determined from the DNA. Of 50,000 to 80,000 clones in the sample, about 86% were seen once. This sequence joins TRBV6-6 and TRBJ1-4, with TRBD1 matching 8 bases. Sequenced material: peripheral blood. This receptor was taken from a man aged 45-65 years with active COVID-19. CDR3 sequence: CASSLDRVEEKLFF. CDR3 nucleotide sequence: TGTGCCAGCAGTTTGGACAGGGTAGAGGAGAAACTGTTTTTT.